Sequencing of this T cell receptor beta chain was carried out in a study of OX40 agonist ivuxolimab in advanced cancers. General notes on the study: Ivuxolimab was a fully human IgG2 agonistic monoclonal antibody targeting the costimulatory receptor OX40 (CD134). Intravenous ivuxolimab was administered to patients every 2 weeks at six dose levels: 0.01, 0.1, 0.3, 1.5, 3 and 10 mg/kg. Among the roughly 54 dose-escalation patients, 19 had hepatocellular carcinoma, some 15 melanoma, 9 renal cell carcinoma and 9 head and neck cancer. The dose-escalation cohort was about 86% male with a mean age of around 64 years, ranging from roughly 20 to 80. Patients were allowed to have had prior anti-PD-1, anti-PD-L1 or anti-CTLA-4 therapy, and roughly two fifths of the dose-escalation patients had been treated with checkpoint inhibitors. Partial responses occurred in three dose-escalation patients: two with cutaneous melanoma and one with hepatocellular carcinoma. Peripheral TCRbeta sequencing aimed to test whether ivuxolimab altered TCR sequence diversity and caused clonal T-cell expansion. The paper reports the monotherapy dose-escalation portion (N ≈ 50 patients) of the phase I ivuxolimab trial.

Study-wide conclusions, independent of this receptor: The antigen specificity of the peripheral T cells that underwent clonal expansion was not determined. In the 0.1-3.0 mg/kg groups, partial responders had among the lowest normalized peripheral clonal expansion, particularly in CD8+ T cells. Low levels of normalized T-cell clonal expansion were also shown by some nonresponding patients. After ivuxolimab, more expanded clones were found on average in CD8+ T cells than in CD4+ T cells. At doses from 0.1 to 3.0 mg/kg, clonal expansion was seen in both CD4+ and CD8+ blood T cells between baseline and week 6.

As concerns this clone: Its recognized antigen is unknown. Nothing much larger sits one base from this clone, and base qualities are not available.

Genomic DNA was extracted from sorted cells for sequencing of the TCRbeta CDR3 region. The immunoSEQ Assay was used for sequencing of TCRbeta CDR3 regions. The source is immuneACCESS, and TCRdb retained only in-frame sequences with V and J called. Part of the clones is not carried over; for the studies checked, unresolved V genes explain less than half of this, and the remainder is unexplained. The sample profile shows about 35,000 clones; about four fifths of them were found once. The top ten hold 15% to 20% of the sample. The trial excluded patients who had a history of autoimmune disease or were on systemic immunosuppression. Peripheral blood for TCR sequencing was drawn from every dose cohort at baseline, at cycle 4 day 1 and at cycle 7 day 1. Samples came from an open-label, multicenter, first-in-human phase I dose-escalation trial of ivuxolimab. Adults with locally advanced or metastatic head and neck squamous cell, hepatocellular, melanoma or renal cell carcinoma were enrolled in the trial. Before TCR sequencing, CD4+ T cells and CD8+ T cells from peripheral blood were sorted into separate populations.

The CDR3, cysteine through phenylalanine, is 18 amino acids long. This entry keeps only the CDR3 DNA: 54 bases, framed from base 1. As encoded in the germline V gene, CDR1 is ENHRY while CDR2 is SYGVKD. At the junction V is shortened by 3 bases and J by 2 bases, with 22 bases in between. The TCR sequence derives from an adult with an advanced solid tumor such as melanoma, head and neck, liver or kidney cancer. The V and J genes are TRBV10-3 and TRBJ2-5; no D segment can be confidently identified. This specimen consisted of CD4+ or CD8+ T cells sorted from blood, obtained in a trial of the OX40 agonist ivuxolimab. Read as DNA, the sequence is TGTGCCATCAGTGAACTGTGGCGGAGTGATCCACCGCAAGAGACCCAGTACTTC. The translation is CAISELWRSDPPQETQYF.